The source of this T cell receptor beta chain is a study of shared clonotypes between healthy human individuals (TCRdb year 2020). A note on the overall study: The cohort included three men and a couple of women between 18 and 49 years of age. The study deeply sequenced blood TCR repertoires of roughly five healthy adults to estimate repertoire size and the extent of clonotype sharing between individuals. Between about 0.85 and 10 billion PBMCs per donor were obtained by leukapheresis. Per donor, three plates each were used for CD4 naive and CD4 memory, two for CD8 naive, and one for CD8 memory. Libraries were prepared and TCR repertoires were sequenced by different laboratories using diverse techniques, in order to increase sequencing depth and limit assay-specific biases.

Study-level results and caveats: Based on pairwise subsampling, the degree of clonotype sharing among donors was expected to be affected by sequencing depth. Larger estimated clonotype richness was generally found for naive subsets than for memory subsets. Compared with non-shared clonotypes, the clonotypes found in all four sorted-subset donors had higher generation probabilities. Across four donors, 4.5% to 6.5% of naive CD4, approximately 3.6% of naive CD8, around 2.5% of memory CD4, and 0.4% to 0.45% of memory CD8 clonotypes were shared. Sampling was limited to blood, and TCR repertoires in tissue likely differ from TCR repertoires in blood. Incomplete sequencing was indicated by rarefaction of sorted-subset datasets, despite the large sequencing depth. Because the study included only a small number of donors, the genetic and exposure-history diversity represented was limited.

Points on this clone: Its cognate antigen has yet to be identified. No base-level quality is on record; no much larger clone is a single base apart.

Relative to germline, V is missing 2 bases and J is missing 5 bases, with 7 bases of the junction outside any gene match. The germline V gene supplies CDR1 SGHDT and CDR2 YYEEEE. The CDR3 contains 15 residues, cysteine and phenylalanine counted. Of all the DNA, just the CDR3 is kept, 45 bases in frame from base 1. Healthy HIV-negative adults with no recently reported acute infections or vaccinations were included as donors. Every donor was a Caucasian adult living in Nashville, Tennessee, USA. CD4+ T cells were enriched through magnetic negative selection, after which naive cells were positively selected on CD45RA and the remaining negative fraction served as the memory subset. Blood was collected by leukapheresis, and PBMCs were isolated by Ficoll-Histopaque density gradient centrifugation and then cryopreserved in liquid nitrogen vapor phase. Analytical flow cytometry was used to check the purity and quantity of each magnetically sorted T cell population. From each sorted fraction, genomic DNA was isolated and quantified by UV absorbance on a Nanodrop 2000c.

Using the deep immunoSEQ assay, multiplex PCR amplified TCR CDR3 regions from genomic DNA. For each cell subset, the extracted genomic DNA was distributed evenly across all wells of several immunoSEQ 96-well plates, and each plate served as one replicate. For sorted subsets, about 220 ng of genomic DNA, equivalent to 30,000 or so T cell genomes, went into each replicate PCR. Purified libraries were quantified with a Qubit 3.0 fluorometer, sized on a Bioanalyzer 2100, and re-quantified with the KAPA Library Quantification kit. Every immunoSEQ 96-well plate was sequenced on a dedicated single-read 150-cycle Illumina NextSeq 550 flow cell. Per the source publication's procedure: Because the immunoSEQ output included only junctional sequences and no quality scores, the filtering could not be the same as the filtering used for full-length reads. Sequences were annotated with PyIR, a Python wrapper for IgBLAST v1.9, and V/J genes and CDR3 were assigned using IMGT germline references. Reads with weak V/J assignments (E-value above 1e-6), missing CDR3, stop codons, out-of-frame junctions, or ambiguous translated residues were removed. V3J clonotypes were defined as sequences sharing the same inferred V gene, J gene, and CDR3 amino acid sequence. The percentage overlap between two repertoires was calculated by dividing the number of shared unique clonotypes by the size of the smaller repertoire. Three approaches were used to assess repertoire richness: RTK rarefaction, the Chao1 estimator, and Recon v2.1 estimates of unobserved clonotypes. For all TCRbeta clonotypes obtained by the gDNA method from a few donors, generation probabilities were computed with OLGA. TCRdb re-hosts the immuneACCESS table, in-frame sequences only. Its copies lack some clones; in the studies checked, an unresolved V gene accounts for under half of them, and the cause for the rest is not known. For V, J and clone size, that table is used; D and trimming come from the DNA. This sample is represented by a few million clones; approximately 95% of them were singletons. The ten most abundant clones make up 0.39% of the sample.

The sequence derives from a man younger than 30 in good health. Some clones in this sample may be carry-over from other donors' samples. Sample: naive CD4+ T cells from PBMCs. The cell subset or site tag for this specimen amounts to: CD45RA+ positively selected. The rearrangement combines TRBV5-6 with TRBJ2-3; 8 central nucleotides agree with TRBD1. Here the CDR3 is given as CASSFGDRGVDTQYF. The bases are TGTGCCAGCAGCTTCGGAGACAGGGGTGTAGATACGCAGTATTTT.